One and the same sample provided the 28 T cell receptor beta chains below, sequenced in a study of regulatory T cells in long-lasting Graves disease. In building TCR beta libraries, iRepertoire HTBI primers were used together with Arm-PCR of CDR3 regions. TCRdb recomputed calls from the multiplex PCR reads with MiXCR, one row per CDR3 protein. This sample carries some 400,000 distinct CDR3 sequences, 14% to 15% of them seen once, and the ten largest clones take over 15%. Time point meaning: newly diagnosed GD, antithyroid drugs for less than 3 months. PBMCs provided the RNA from which the TCR library was made. The same specimen was also included in a second study, on T cells in Graves' hyperthyroidism and ophthalmopathy.

The sample here was peripheral blood mononuclear cells (PBMCs), taken at new diagnosis, from a patient treated with antithyroid drugs. All receptors come from a woman aged 25-40 years with Graves disease.

The chain employs TRBV24-1 and TRBJ2-5; 10 bases are a match to TRBD2. This CDR3 spans 19 amino acids. The germline CDR1 and CDR2 sequences are KGHDR and SFDVKD. The trim removed 3 bases at V and 1 base at J, leaving 13 bases unmatched. This chain's CDR3 is CATSDPSGGEREGQETQYF. CDR3 coding DNA: TGTGCCACCAGTGATCCGTCAGGGGGTGAGCGGGAGGGCCAAGAGACCCAGTACTTC.

In its sample, this clonotype was seen a few times. This chain uses TRBV4-1 with TRBJ1-2; a possible D gene is TRBD1 (5 bases). CDR3 length: 13 amino acids. Trimming cost V 2 bases and J 10 bases, with 14 bases left between them. The V gene's germline CDR1 is MGHRA and CDR2 YSYEKL. The CDR3 loop reads CASSQTPQGDYTF. CDR3 bases: TGCGCCAGCAGCCAAACCCCCCAGGGAGACTACACCTTC.

This clonotype was counted only a few times. V usage is TRBV14 and J usage is TRBJ2-1; 8 bases agree with TRBD2. This CDR3 contains 16 residues. V trimming: 1 base; J trimming: 4 bases; junction bases outside the gene matches: 6. Germline loops: CDR1 SGHDN, CDR2 FVKESK. The CDR3 is CASSQGGSGVYNEQFF. The DNA of the CDR3 is TGTGCCAGCAGCCAAGGAGGTAGCGGGGTTTACAATGAGCAGTTCTTC.

This clonotype was recorded at least ten times. The CDR3 loop is CASSPKAGSYNEQFF. DNA for the CDR3: TGTGCCAGCAGCCCCAAAGCGGGAAGCTACAATGAGCAGTTCTTC. The V and J genes are TRBV3-1 and TRBJ2-1; the match to TRBD2 covers 7 bases. The germline gives CDR1 LGHDT, CDR2 YNNKEL (reference sequence). This CDR3 contains 15 residues. Trimming removed 4 bases from V and 3 bases from J; junction bases left unmatched: 6.

This clonotype was observed at least ten times. V is TRBV12-3 or TRBV12-4 and J is TRBJ2-1; perhaps TRBD2 as D (6 bases). This CDR3 has 16 amino acids. The V end lost 2 bases, the J end lost 2 bases, and 13 bases lay between the germline ends. The CDR3 here is CASSLFVSGPYNEQFF. The CDR3 nucleotides are TGTGCCAGCAGTTTATTTGTTAGCGGCCCCTACAATGAGCAGTTCTTC.

This chain links TRBV14 with TRBJ2-7, with a tentative D call TRBD1 (6 bases). V was clipped by 6 bases and J by 5 bases, with 11 bases between them. Germline lookup yields CDR1 SGHDN and CDR2 FVKESK. The CDR3 covers 12 residues. The CDR3 nucleotides are TGTGCCAGCAGTATCAGGGGAGACGAGCAGTACTTC. The encoded protein is CASSIRGDEQYF. The full variable domain, its missing parts supplied by reference TRBV14 and TRBJ2-7, is EAGVTQFPSHSVIEKGQTVTLRCDPISGHDNLYWYRRVMGKEIKFLLHFVKESKQDESGMPNNRFLAERTGGTYSTLKVQPAELEDSGVYFCASSIRGDEQYFGPGTRLTVT.

V is TRBV13 and J is TRBJ1-6, with D unclear. The CDR3 loop spans 14 amino acids. Germline V gene data show CDR1 as PRHDT and CDR2 as FYEKMQ (reference sequence). Trimming took 5 bases from V and 6 from J, leaving 11 bases between them. The CDR3 nucleotides are TGTGCCAGCAGCCCCCGCCATAGTAATTCACCCCTCCACTTT. It is translated as CASSPRHSNSPLHF.

This clonotype was found a few times. The chain has TRBV30 and TRBJ2-7; perhaps TRBD1 as D (5 bases). Germline V gives CDR1 GTSNPN, CDR2 SVGIG (reference sequence). V was clipped by 0 bases and J by 2 bases, with 8 bases between them. The CDR3 length is 13 residues. CDR3 protein: CAWSVTGAYEQYF. The CDR3 DNA reads TGTGCCTGGAGTGTAACAGGAGCCTACGAGCAGTACTTC.

A note on this clonotype: A much larger clone lies a single base off, so this may be a read error. The chain carries TRBV4-1 and TRBJ1-5, with D uncertain. V was cut by 2 bases and J by 2 bases, with 10 bases left in between. The germline CDR1 and CDR2 sequences are MGHRA and YSYEKL. This CDR3 has 15 amino acids. CDR3 sequence reads: CASSQHGGGNQPQHF. The CDR3 region has the DNA TGCGCCAGCAGCCAACATGGAGGTGGCAATCAGCCCCAGCATTTT.

The sample holds many counts of this clonotype. V and J are TRBV3-1 and TRBJ2-7; TRBD2 aligns across 8 bases. Germline CDR1 and CDR2: LGHDT and YNNKEL (reference sequence). V shed 3 bases and J 4 bases; nucleotides not matched to a gene: 2. There are 13 residues in the CDR3. The chain's CDR3 is CASSQIAGYEQYF. As DNA, the CDR3 is TGTGCCAGCAGCCAGATAGCGGGATACGAGCAGTACTTC.

A few counts support this clonotype. Possible read error: a much larger clone is one base away. The chain recombines TRBV19 with TRBJ2-1; D not resolved. V was trimmed by 1 base and J by 6 bases, leaving 7 bases between them. Germline CDR1 and CDR2: LNHDA and SQIVND (reference sequence). The CDR3 has 13 residues. This CDR3 reads CASSIVHCNEQFF. The CDR3 DNA reads as TGTGCCAGTAGTATAGTACACTGCAATGAGCAGTTCTTC.

This clonotype was counted ten times or more. The chain links TRBV2 to TRBJ2-1; D call uncertain. V was shortened by 6 bases and J by 15 bases, with 18 bases between the two germline ends. Looked up from germline, CDR1 is SNHLY and CDR2 is FYNNEI. The CDR3 contains 12 residues. CDR3 DNA sequence: TGTGCCAGCAGCAACCTCAACCTTAGCCCGTTCTTC. It encodes CASSNLNLSPFF.

This clonotype appeared a few times. V is TRBV10-3 and J is TRBJ2-5, with a possible D match to TRBD1 (6 bases). Germline V lookup: CDR1 ENHRY, CDR2 SYGVKD. The CDR3 is 14 amino acids. Trimming left V 11 bases short and J 0 bases short, with 16 bases between. The CDR3 region is CAAQQGPYQETQYF. Here the CDR3 DNA reads TGTGCCGCCCAACAGGGTCCGTACCAAGAGACCCAGTACTTC.

This clonotype was detected many times. This chain uses TRBV11-3 with TRBJ2-3; D gene ambiguous. V lost 2 bases to trimming and J lost 3 bases, with 3 bases between them. CDR3 length equals 12 residues. Per germline, CDR1 SGHNT and CDR2 YENEEA. The CDR3 region has the DNA TGTGCCAGCAGCTTAAAGACAGATACGCAGTATTTT. Translated, it gives CASSLKTDTQYF.

Note on this clonotype: A much more abundant neighbour one base away suggests this may be a read error. The CDR3 DNA reads TGTGCCGGCAGTCCTGGACAGGGGGGACAAGAGACCCAGTACTTC. As protein: CAGSPGQGGQETQYF. This chain joins TRBV6-1 and TRBJ2-5, with 10 bases that match TRBD1. CDR1 is MNHNS and CDR2 is SASEGT in the germline V gene. The CDR3 is made up of 15 amino acids.

The chain combines TRBV14 with TRBJ2-7, with 8 positions matching TRBD2. Germline loops: CDR1 SGHDN, CDR2 FVKESK. V shed 0 bases, J shed 2 bases, and the junction held 15 bases outside the gene matches. The CDR3 is made up of 19 amino acids. The CDR3 is CASSQEKPRLASLAYEQYF. In nucleotides, the CDR3 is TGTGCCAGCAGCCAAGAAAAGCCGAGACTAGCGAGCTTGGCCTACGAGCAGTACTTC.

This clonotype was observed at least ten times. This chain uses TRBV27 with TRBJ2-4, with TRBD1 matching 10 bases. The CDR3 contains 15 residues. Unmatched junction bases numbered 5, after V lost 6 bases and J lost 3 bases. Germline lookup yields CDR1 MNHEY and CDR2 SMNVEV (reference sequence). The CDR3 protein is CASRTGGAGKNIQYF. CDR3 DNA: TGTGCCAGCAGGACAGGGGGCGCAGGCAAAAACATTCAGTACTTC.

CDR3 sequence (DNA): TGTGCCAGCACCCCTCAGACAGGAGACTATGGCTACACCTTC. It translates to CASTPQTGDYGYTF. The rearrangement links TRBV5-4 to TRBJ1-2; D is perhaps TRBD1 (6 bases). The V end was cut by 6 bases, the J end by 3 bases, with 15 bases between. The CDR3 runs to 14 residues. Germline CDR1 SGHNT, CDR2 YYREEE (reference sequence).

The table lists this clonotype with many counts. The genes are TRBV12-5 and TRBJ2-1; D might be TRBD2 (5 bases). CDR3 length: 15 residues. Germline V gene lookup returns CDR1 LGHNT and CDR2 FRNRAP. V was cut by 6 bases and J by 3 bases, with 15 bases left in between. Here the CDR3 reads CASGLGSGNYNEQFF. The CDR3 nucleotides are TGTGCTAGTGGCCTTGGAAGCGGAAACTACAATGAGCAGTTCTTC.

At least ten counts were recorded for this clonotype. The chain links TRBV27 to TRBJ2-6; TRBD1 aligns across 8 bases. Germline V gene sequence: CDR1 MNHEY, CDR2 SMNVEV (reference sequence). The V and J ends lost 8 bases and 1 base, in that order; junction bases with no gene match: 4. CDR3 length: 15 amino acids. CDR3 nucleotides: TGTGCCAGCCGGGACAGGTTGTCTGGGGCCAACGTCCTGACTTTC. As protein: CASRDRLSGANVLTF.

This clonotype occurred many times. V and J are TRBV7-7 and TRBJ1-1, with unresolved D. This CDR3 is 13 amino acids long. The V gene's germline CDR1 is SSHAT and CDR2 FNYEAQ (reference sequence). V was pared by 5 bases and J by 1 base, with 8 bases between. The CDR3, as DNA: TGTGCCAGCAGCCTCAGCTGGAACACTGAAGCTTTCTTT. This sequence encodes CASSLSWNTEAFF.

This clonotype came up a few times. The rearrangement uses TRBV3-1 and TRBJ2-2; no definite D call. The germline gives CDR1 LGHDT, CDR2 YNNKEL (reference sequence). The length of the CDR3 is 13 residues. The ends were cut back, 3 bases at V and 6 bases at J, with 8 bases in the middle. The CDR3, as DNA: TGTGCCAGCAGCCATCAAGTCGCCGGGGAGCTGTTTTTT. Amino acids: CASSHQVAGELFF.

This chain links TRBV12-3 or TRBV12-4 with TRBJ2-6, with 8 bases identical to TRBD1. The CDR3 runs to 17 residues. J lost 0 bases, V lost 6 bases, and 7 bases had no gene match. CDR3 loop: CASSSGQGGSGANVLTF. The CDR3 DNA follows: TGTGCCAGCAGCTCAGGACAGGGCGGCTCTGGGGCCAACGTCCTGACTTTC.

This clonotype has a count of ten or more. The J gene is TRBJ2-5, the V gene TRBV18; D not resolved. CDR1 KGHSH and CDR2 LQKENI come from the germline V gene. The CDR3 sequence is 11 residues long. Trimming left V 2 bases short and J 5 bases short, with 3 bases between. The CDR3 here is CASSPSETQYF. The CDR3 DNA follows: TGTGCCAGCTCACCATCGGAGACCCAGTACTTC.

This clonotype was found many times. The chain has TRBV3-1 and TRBJ2-4; perhaps TRBD2 as D (7 bases). CDR3 length equals 16 residues. V lost 0 bases and J 12 bases, leaving 21 bases between the germline ends. Looked up from germline, CDR1 is LGHDT and CDR2 is YNNKEL (reference sequence). The DNA for the CDR3 is TGTGCCAGCAGCCAAGACACCGGGGGGCTCGGATCTAGTCAGTACTTC. Encoded protein: CASSQDTGGLGSSQYF.

This clonotype was observed at least ten times. In DNA, the CDR3 is TGCAGTGCTAGAGCGACCGGGACTCTTTCCTACAATGAGCAGTTCTTC. The encoded protein is CSARATGTLSYNEQFF. The gene calls are TRBV20-1 and TRBJ2-1; possible D gene TRBD2, 6 bases. The CDR3 is made up of 16 amino acids. Trimming stripped 1 base from V and 1 base from J, with 14 bases between. CDR1 and CDR2 (germline): DFQATT, SNEGSKA (reference sequence).

The V call is TRBV24-1, the J call TRBJ2-2; TRBD2 matches at 8 bases. The V and J ends lost 0 bases and 3 bases, in that order; junction bases with no gene match: 8. The germline gives CDR1 KGHDR, CDR2 SFDVKD. This CDR3 has 18 residues. The CDR3 DNA sequence: TGTGCCACCAGTGATTTGCCCAGCGGGAGTTTTTACACCGGGGAGCTGTTTTTT. Translating gives CATSDLPSGSFYTGELFF.

This clonotype was seen many times. The chain couples TRBV7-8 to TRBJ2-3, with TRBD2 identical over 7 bases. The V segment lost 5 bases and the J segment 2 bases; nucleotides outside the gene matches: 25. Looked up from germline, CDR1 is SGHVS and CDR2 is FQNEAQ. The CDR3 is made up of 21 amino acids. The CDR3 protein is CASSQSSRAVPQLAPTDTQYF. The CDR3 bases are TGTGCCAGCAGCCAATCCAGCCGGGCAGTACCACAACTAGCGCCCACAGATACGCAGTATTTT.